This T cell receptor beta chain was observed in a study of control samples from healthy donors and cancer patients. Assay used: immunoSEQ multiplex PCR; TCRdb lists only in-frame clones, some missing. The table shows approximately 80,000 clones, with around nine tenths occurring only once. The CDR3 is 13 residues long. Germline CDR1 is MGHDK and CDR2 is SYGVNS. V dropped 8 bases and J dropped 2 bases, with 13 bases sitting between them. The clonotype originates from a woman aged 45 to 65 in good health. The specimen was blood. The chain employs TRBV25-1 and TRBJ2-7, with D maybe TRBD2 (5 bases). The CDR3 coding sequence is TGTGCCAGCGGGCCAGACGGGACCTACGAGCAGTACTTC. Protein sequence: CASGPDGTYEQYF.